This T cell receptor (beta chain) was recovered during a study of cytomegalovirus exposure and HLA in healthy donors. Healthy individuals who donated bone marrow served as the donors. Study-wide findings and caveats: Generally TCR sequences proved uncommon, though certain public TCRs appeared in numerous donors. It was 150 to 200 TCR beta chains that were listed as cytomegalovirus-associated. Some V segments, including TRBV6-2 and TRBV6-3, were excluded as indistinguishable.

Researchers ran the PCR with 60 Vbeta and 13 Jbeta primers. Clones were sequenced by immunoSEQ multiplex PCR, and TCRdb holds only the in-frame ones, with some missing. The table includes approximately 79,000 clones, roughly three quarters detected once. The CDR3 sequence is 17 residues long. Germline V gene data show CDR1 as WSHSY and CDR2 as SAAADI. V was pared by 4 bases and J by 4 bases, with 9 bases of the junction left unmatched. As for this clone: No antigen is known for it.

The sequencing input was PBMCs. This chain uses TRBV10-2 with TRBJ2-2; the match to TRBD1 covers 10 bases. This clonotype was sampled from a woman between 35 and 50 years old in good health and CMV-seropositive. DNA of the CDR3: TGCGCCAGCAGTGGACAGACAGGGGGCGTAAGCACCGGGGAGCTGTTTTTT. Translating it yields CASSGQTGGVSTGELFF.